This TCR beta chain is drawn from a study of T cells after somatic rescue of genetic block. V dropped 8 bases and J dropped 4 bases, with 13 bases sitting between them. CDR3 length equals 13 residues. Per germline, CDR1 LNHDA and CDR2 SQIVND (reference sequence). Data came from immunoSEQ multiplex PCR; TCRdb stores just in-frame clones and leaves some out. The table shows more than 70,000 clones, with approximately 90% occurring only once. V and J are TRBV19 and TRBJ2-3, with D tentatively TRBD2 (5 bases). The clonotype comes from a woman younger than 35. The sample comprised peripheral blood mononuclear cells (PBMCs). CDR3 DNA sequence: TGTGCCAGTGGTCTGGGGAGTGCAGATACGCAGTATTTT. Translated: CASGLGSADTQYF.